What follows are 27 T cell receptor beta chains derived from one specimen sequenced in a study of T cell responses to AZD1222 COVID-19 vaccine. Some clones are missing from TCRdb's copy, which holds only in-frame ones; the method was immunoSEQ multiplex PCR. Of fewer than 120,000 clones listed, 81% are singletons. Material: peripheral blood, obtained on day 0 of AZD1222 vaccination. These receptors were collected from an adult in good health.

This sequence joins TRBV6-7 and TRBJ2-7; D is perhaps TRBD1 or TRBD2 (5 bases each). TRBV6-7 counts as an open reading frame of uncertain function. V lost 6 bases and J lost 7, with 13 bases in between. The CDR3 is 12 residues long. The CDR3: CASRVGTGEQYF. Written as DNA, the CDR3 is TGTGCCAGCAGGGTCGGGACGGGGGAGCAGTACTTC.

The gene calls are TRBV14 and TRBJ2-1; TRBD2 aligns across 9 bases. The CDR3 sequence is 17 residues long. Germline CDR1 is SGHDN and CDR2 is FVKESK. V was pared by 4 bases and J by 6 bases, with 13 bases of the junction left unmatched. The CDR3 nucleotides read TGTGCCAGCAGCCCCGGGCGAGGGACTAGCTTACTCAATGAGCAGTTCTTC. Its protein product is CASSPGRGTSLLNEQFF.

This clone has more than one count but fewer than ten. This sequence joins TRBV7-2 and TRBJ2-1, with a tentative D call TRBD1 (6 bases). This CDR3 has 15 amino acids. Germline V gene sequence: CDR1 SGHTA, CDR2 FQGNSA. Trimming removed 5 bases at V and 7 bases at J, with 18 bases between. The chain's CDR3 is CASSLQPGQQNEQFF. CDR3 in DNA: TGTGCCAGCAGCCTACAGCCGGGACAACAAAATGAGCAGTTCTTC.

This clone was seen a handful of times. The chain carries TRBV18 and TRBJ1-6; 9 positions agree with TRBD1. V shed 6 bases and J 9 bases; nucleotides not matched to a gene: 6. The CDR3 contains 14 residues. Germline CDR1 and CDR2: KGHSH and LQKENI. The CDR3 DNA reads as TGTGCCAGCTCGCGGGACAGGGAGGGTTCACCCCTCCACTTT. This gives the protein CASSRDREGSPLHF.

The chain has TRBV7-8 and TRBJ2-1; TRBD2 matches at 8 bases. The CDR3 extends over 14 amino acids. J was trimmed by 5 bases and V by 5 bases; bases with no gene match: 5. CDR1 SGHVS and CDR2 FQNEAQ come from the germline V gene. CDR3 sequence reads: CASSTREGDNEQFF. The CDR3, as DNA: TGTGCCAGCAGCACCCGGGAGGGGGACAATGAGCAGTTCTTC.

This clone was seen repeatedly, ten times or more. The chain couples TRBV9 to TRBJ1-2, with D tentatively TRBD1 (6 bases). The germline CDR1 and CDR2 sequences are SGDLS and YYNGEE. This CDR3 is 15 amino acids long. Deletions cut 0 bases from V and 3 bases from J, with 12 bases between. The CDR3 region is CASSVVPGAHYGYTF. The CDR3 DNA follows: TGTGCCAGCAGCGTAGTCCCAGGGGCCCACTATGGCTACACCTTC.

The gene calls are TRBV7-3 and TRBJ2-1, with D possibly TRBD2 on 5 matching bases. Germline V CDR1 and CDR2: SGHTA, FQGTGA. V was clipped by 4 bases and J by 8 bases, with 21 bases between them. CDR3 length equals 16 residues. The CDR3 reads CASSSIGLAPIDEQFF. The CDR3 DNA reads TGTGCCAGCAGCTCGATAGGCCTAGCTCCCATCGATGAGCAGTTCTTC. Combining the CDR3 with reference TRBV7-3 and TRBJ2-1 gives the whole variable domain GAGVSQTPSNKVTEKGKYVELRCDPISGHTALYWYRQSLGQGPEFLIYFQGTGAADDSGLPNDRFFAVRPEGSVSTLKIQRTERGDSAVYLCASSSIGLAPIDEQFFGPGTRLTVL.

About this clone: The same CDR3 also results from other DNA sequences found in this sample. The CDR3 loop reads CASSLDSYGYTF. The CDR3 nucleotides are TGCGCCAGCAGCTTGGACAGTTATGGCTACACCTTC. The J gene is TRBJ1-2, the V gene TRBV5-1; D unclear. This CDR3 contains 12 residues. V lost 0 bases and J 5 bases, leaving 5 bases between the germline ends. The germline V gene has CDR1 SGHRS and CDR2 YFSETQ.

The chain couples TRBV19 to TRBJ1-5; TRBD1 is a possible D gene (5 bases). Trimming took 4 bases from V and 4 from J, leaving 17 bases between them. This CDR3 is built from 16 residues. Looked up from germline, CDR1 is LNHDA and CDR2 is SQIVND (reference sequence). Here the CDR3 reads CASSTGGGIGNQPQHF. CDR3 in DNA: TGTGCCAGTAGTACTGGGGGGGGGATCGGGAATCAGCCCCAGCATTTT.

The rearrangement uses TRBV3-1 (or the pseudogene TRBV3-2) and TRBJ1-4; D unresolved. From germline, CDR1 is LGHDT and CDR2 YNNKEL (reference sequence). The CDR3 has 14 residues. Trimming removed 7 bases at V and 2 bases at J, with 11 bases between. This CDR3 reads CASTWTDTNEKLFF. CDR3 coding DNA: TGTGCCAGCACCTGGACCGATACTAATGAAAAACTGTTTTTT.

The chain employs TRBV19 and TRBJ1-1, with D hard to call. From germline, CDR1 is LNHDA and CDR2 SQIVND (reference sequence). Trimming stripped 6 bases from V and 1 base from J, with 9 bases between. The CDR3 extends over 13 amino acids. The CDR3, as DNA: TGTGCCAGTAGACCCCCGGGGAACACTGAAGCTTTCTTT. As protein: CASRPPGNTEAFF. Full variable domain (missing parts from reference TRBV19 and TRBJ1-1): DGGITQSPKYLFRKEGQNVTLSCEQNLNHDAMYWYRQDPGQGLRLIYYSQIVNDFQKGDIAEGYSVSREKKESFPLTVTSAQKNPTAFYLCASRPPGNTEAFFGQGTRLTVV.

Only a few counts were recorded for this clone. The sample has other DNA sequences that encode this CDR3 too. The CDR3 DNA sequence: TGTGCCAGCAGCTCGAATGTGGACACTGAAGCTTTCTTT. It encodes CASSSNVDTEAFF. This chain links TRBV11-3 with TRBJ1-1; D gene uncertain. Trimming took 4 bases from V and 3 from J, leaving 9 bases between them. Germline CDR1 SGHNT, CDR2 YENEEA. This CDR3 contains 13 residues. Variable domain in full (rest from reference TRBV11-3 and TRBJ1-1): EAGVVQSPRYKIIEKKQPVAFWCNPISGHNTLYWYLQNLGQGPELLIRYENEEAVDDSQLPKDRFSAERLKGVDSTLKIQPAELGDSAVYLCASSSNVDTEAFFGQGTRLTVV.

The chain couples TRBV28 to TRBJ1-2; D is unclear. Germline values: CDR1 MDHEN, CDR2 SYDVKM. The CDR3 consists of 14 residues. V dropped 3 bases and J dropped 6 bases, with 14 bases sitting between them. The CDR3 region is CASSLVGRKNGYTF. Here the CDR3 DNA reads TGTGCCAGCAGTTTGGTTGGGAGGAAGAATGGCTACACCTTC.

The chain is built from TRBV5-6 and TRBJ1-2, with 8 bases matching TRBD1. Trimming took 0 bases from V and 2 from J; bases not matched to a gene: 6. This CDR3 has 16 residues. Germline CDR1 and CDR2: SGHDT and YYEEEE. The CDR3 DNA sequence: TGTGCCAGCAGCTTGGCAGGGGGCTTAGGGAACTATGGCTACACCTTC. Translated, it gives CASSLAGGLGNYGYTF.

The rearrangement links TRBV7-3 to TRBJ2-6; D is perhaps TRBD1 or TRBD2 (5 bases each). V was pared by 1 base and J by 4 bases, with 8 bases between. The CDR3 is 15 amino acids. Germline values: CDR1 SGHTA, CDR2 FQGTGA. Here the CDR3 reads CASSLRGTGANVLTF. CDR3 DNA sequence: TGTGCCAGCAGCTTAAGAGGGACCGGGGCCAACGTCCTGACTTTC.

The rearrangement joins TRBV9 to TRBJ1-3; D is possibly TRBD1 (5 bases). The V gene lost 4 bases and the J gene lost 0 bases, with 23 bases spanning the gap. The germline CDR1 and CDR2 sequences are SGDLS and YYNGEE. The CDR3 is 19 residues long. The CDR3 sequence: CASSTRGRGGILSGNTIYF. CDR3 DNA: TGTGCCAGCAGCACTCGAGGGCGGGGGGGAATCCTCTCTGGAAACACCATATATTTT.

V and J are TRBV7-2 and TRBJ1-3; D is possibly TRBD1 (6 bases). This CDR3 is built from 15 residues. Germline loops: CDR1 SGHTA, CDR2 FQGNSA. V was shortened by 5 bases and J by 0 bases, with 11 bases between the two germline ends. The CDR3 loop is CASSLDRPSGNTIYF. The CDR3 nucleotides read TGTGCCAGCAGCCTCGACAGGCCCTCTGGAAACACCATATATTTT.

In its sample, this clone was seen a few times. The chain carries TRBV6-1 and TRBJ1-2; D remains unclear. Trimming pared 2 bases from V and 4 bases from J, leaving 17 bases between. The CDR3 is 16 residues long. Germline CDR1 is MNHNS and CDR2 is SASEGT. The CDR3 loop is CASSERAADQAYGYTF. CDR3 DNA sequence: TGTGCCAGCAGTGAACGAGCGGCCGACCAGGCCTATGGCTACACCTTC.

The V and J genes are TRBV5-6 and TRBJ2-5; D remains ambiguous. The CDR3 consists of 16 residues. Trimming took off 3 bases at V and 2 bases at J, with 17 bases between the two ends. Germline loops: CDR1 SGHDT, CDR2 YYEEEE. CDR3 protein: CASSSLGERLQETQYF. As DNA, the CDR3 is TGTGCCAGCAGCTCACTTGGGGAAAGATTACAAGAGACCCAGTACTTC. Looking up the rest from reference TRBV5-6 and TRBJ2-5 gives the full variable domain: DAGVTQSPTHLIKTRGQQVTLRCSPKSGHDTVSWYQQALGQGPQFIFQYYEEEERQRGNFPDRFSGHQFPNYSSELNVNALLLGDSALYLCASSSLGERLQETQYFGPGTRLLVL.

This clone was recorded only once. The chain combines TRBV24-1 with TRBJ2-5, with D tentatively TRBD1 (6 bases). The V end was cut by 8 bases, the J end by 1 base, with 13 bases between. CDR3 size: 14 residues. Germline V CDR1 and CDR2: KGHDR, SFDVKD. CDR3 region: CATKSSGAQETQYF. DNA for the CDR3: TGTGCCACCAAGAGCTCAGGGGCCCAAGAGACCCAGTACTTC.

J is TRBJ2-1 and V is TRBV7-3, with 9 bases fitting TRBD2. This CDR3 comprises 15 residues. Unmatched junction bases numbered 2, after V lost 0 bases and J lost 5 bases. From germline, CDR1 is SGHTA and CDR2 FQGTGA. The CDR3 DNA is TGTGCCAGCAGCTTAACTAGCGGGGGCAACAATGAGCAGTTCTTC. This gives the protein CASSLTSGGNNEQFF.

V is TRBV18 and J is TRBJ2-7; 8 nucleotides match TRBD1. The CDR3 contains 15 residues. Germline V gene sequence: CDR1 KGHSH, CDR2 LQKENI. V was clipped by 2 bases and J by 2 bases; unmatched bases: 5. The CDR3 nucleotides are TGTGCCAGCTCACCAACCCGGGACAGGACCTACGAGCAGTACTTC. This encodes CASSPTRDRTYEQYF.

The chain uses TRBV10-3 and TRBJ2-7, with D hard to call. V shed 3 bases and J shed 2 bases, with 8 bases lying between them. This CDR3 spans 13 amino acids. The germline gives CDR1 ENHRY, CDR2 SYGVKD. The DNA for the CDR3 is TGTGCCATCAGTGACCGGCCCCCCTACGAGCAGTACTTC. Encoded protein: CAISDRPPYEQYF.

The J gene is TRBJ1-5, the V gene TRBV7-2, with D possibly TRBD1 on 5 matching bases. This CDR3 comprises 13 residues. Trimming removed 5 bases at V and 4 bases at J, with 9 bases between. Germline values: CDR1 SGHTA, CDR2 FQGNSA. CDR3 region: CASSGRVNQPQHF. In nucleotides, the CDR3 is TGTGCCAGCAGCGGCAGGGTAAATCAGCCCCAGCATTTT. The whole variable domain, filled in from reference TRBV7-2 and TRBJ1-5, reads GAGVSQSPSNKVTEKGKDVELRCDPISGHTALYWYRQSLGQGLEFLIYFQGNSAPDKSGLPSDRFSAERTGGSVSTLTIQRTQQEDSAVYLCASSGRVNQPQHFGDGTRLSIL.

The genes are TRBV7-3 and TRBJ1-2; TRBD1 matches at 8 bases. The CDR3 totals 13 residues. CDR1 SGHTA and CDR2 FQGTGA come from the germline V gene. J lost 8 bases, V lost 6 bases, and 8 bases had no gene match. The CDR3: CASSFQGARGYTF. In nucleotides, the CDR3 is TGTGCCAGCAGTTTTCAGGGGGCGCGGGGCTACACCTTC.

The chain carries TRBV11-3 and TRBJ2-3; D is unclear. This CDR3 is 13 amino acids long. CDR1 is SGHNT, CDR2 YENEEA, per germline. V was clipped by 2 bases and J by 4 bases, with 7 bases between them. This CDR3 reads CASSLTVPDTQYF. CDR3 coding DNA: TGTGCCAGCAGCTTAACTGTACCAGATACGCAGTATTTT.

This clone was detected only once. This sequence joins TRBV7-8 and TRBJ1-4; D is uncertain. V shed 5 bases and J shed 0 bases, with 16 bases lying between them. Germline CDR1 reads SGHVS; CDR2 reads FQNEAQ. The CDR3 length is 17 residues. The CDR3 DNA reads TGTGCCAGCAGCCCAAAACAATACAGTCCAACTAATGAAAAACTGTTTTTT. Translated, it gives CASSPKQYSPTNEKLFF.